Reported below is one TCR beta chain. V lost 4 bases to trimming and J lost 3 bases; unmatched junction nucleotides: 12. Germline-derived CDR1 and CDR2 are LGHNA and YSLEER. The CDR3 sequence is 19 residues long. The sample originates from a study of shared clonotypes between healthy human individuals. Profiling relied on immunoSEQ multiplex PCR, and the TCRdb table lists in-frame clones only, not all of them. The sample has 980,000 or so clones; over 60% are singletons. Source material: memory CD4+ T cells sorted from blood. This sample's subset: CD45RA-negative fraction. The rearrangement links TRBV4-3 to TRBJ2-1; 13 bases fit TRBD2. This TCR came from a man between 18 and 35 years old in good health. The CDR3: CASSPRTIRLAGGYNEQFF. The CDR3 nucleotides read TGCGCCAGCAGCCCGCGTACAATAAGACTAGCGGGGGGCTACAATGAGCAGTTCTTC.